This is a list of T cell receptor beta chains from one sample in a study of regulatory and conventional T cells in RAG deficiency. Measured with immunoSEQ multiplex PCR; TCRdb has only the in-frame clones, and not every one. The sample gives thousands of clones, about 80% of which show up once; around 4.7% is in the top ten. Sequenced input: CD4+ effector T cells sorted from blood. These receptors came from a human donor with RAG deficiency presenting as severe combined immunodeficiency. Each CDR3 is given with its conserved first and last residue. A D gene is named only where the DNA matches it firmly. Part of the rows lack a size; the others show once, few, many or a class for expanded clones.

TRBV7-6	few	TRBD1	TRBJ1-2	TGTGCCAGCAGCCCGACCGGTTTCTTAGGACAGGGTTTGCGCGGCTACACCTTC	CASSPTGFLGQGLRGYTF
TRBV7-2	NA	NA	TRBJ2-6	TGTGCCAGCAGCTTCGCATACAGGGCCGGGGCCAACGTCCTGACTTTC	CASSFAYRAGANVLTF
TRBV5-4	once	TRBD1	TRBJ2-2	TGTGCCAGCAGCTTGTTACAGGGGGGAACGAACACCGGGGAGCTGTTTTTT	CASSLLQGGTNTGELFF
TRBV19	few	TRBD1	TRBJ2-7	TGTGCCAGTAGTATGACAGGGGGCTACGAGCAGTACTTC	CASSMTGGYEQYF
TRBV7-2	NA	NA	TRBJ1-2	TGTGCCAGCAGCTTAGTCCACTCGGACCACTATGGCTACACCTTC	CASSLVHSDHYGYTF
TRBV18	NA	TRBD1	TRBJ2-7	TGTGCCAGCTCACCGAGGACAGGGAGTACCTCCTACGAGCAGTACTTC	CASSPRTGSTSYEQYF
TRBV5-1	NA	NA	TRBJ2-7	TGCGCCAGCAGCTACAGCTCCTACGAGCAGTACTTC	CASSYSSYEQYF
TRBV7-3	NA	NA	TRBJ2-3	TGTGCCAGCAGCTTCGCTAGCACAGATACGCAGTATTTT	CASSFASTDTQYF
TRBV5-1	NA	TRBD1	TRBJ2-7	TGCGCCAGCAGCTTGTGGGGGCGCGGGACAGGGGGGGTTCGCGAGCAGTACTTC	CASSLWGRGTGGVREQYF
TRBV7-2	NA	NA	TRBJ1-2	TGTGCCAGCAGCTTAGCCCCCGAGACTGGCTACACCTTC	CASSLAPETGYTF
TRBV15	NA	NA	TRBJ2-7	TGTGCCACCAGCACAGACAGGACCTCCTACGAGCAGTACTTC	CATSTDRTSYEQYF
TRBV4-2	once	NA	TRBJ2-6	TGTGCCAGCAGCCAAGATGAGGGGAATGGGGCCAACGTCCTGACTTTC	CASSQDEGNGANVLTF
TRBV5-1	NA	NA	TRBJ2-3	TGCGCCAGCAGTCTGACGGGGCTGAGCACAGATACGCAGTATTTT	CASSLTGLSTDTQYF
TRBV7-2	NA	NA	TRBJ2-3	TGTGCCAGCAGCTACCGGGAAGGGGTAAATACGCAGTATTTT	CASSYREGVNTQYF
TRBV28	NA	NA	TRBJ1-5	TGTGCCAGCATCCCGGGATGGGCCCTTCACCAGCCCCAGCATTTT	CASIPGWALHQPQHF
TRBV9	few	NA	TRBJ1-2	TGTGCCAGCAGCGTAGTGCCAGCGAACTATGGCTACACCTTC	CASSVVPANYGYTF
TRBV20-1	NA	NA	TRBJ2-7	TGCAGTGCTGAACCCTACGCGGAGCAGTACTTC	CSAEPYAEQYF
TRBV14	NA	NA	TRBJ1-2	TGTGCCAGCAGCCAAGATCTAGCGGGGGCGCGCACCTTC	CASSQDLAGARTF
TRBV28	once	NA	TRBJ2-3	TGTGCCAGCACCCTCCCGGTGGGGGGTATGGGCACAGATACGCAGTATTTT	CASTLPVGGMGTDTQYF
TRBV18	NA	TRBD1	TRBJ2-7	TGTGCCAGCTCACCTAGCCGGACAGGGATCTACGAGCAGTACTTC	CASSPSRTGIYEQYF
TRBV5-4	few	NA	TRBJ2-3	TGTGCCAGCAGCTCAGAGGCGTTTGCAGATACGCAGTATTTT	CASSSEAFADTQYF
TRBV4-2	once	TRBD1	TRBJ2-2	TGTGCCAGCAGCTTCGGACAGGGGGGTACCCCGGGCACCGGGGAGCTGTTTTTT	CASSFGQGGTPGTGELFF
TRBV29-1	NA	TRBD1	TRBJ1-1	TGCAGCGTGGGGACAGGGCCCGGCACTGAAGCTTTCTTT	CSVGTGPGTEAFF
TRBV9	NA	TRBD2	TRBJ2-7	TGTGCCAGCAGCTCAAAGACTAGCGGGAATAGATACGAGCAGTACTTC	CASSSKTSGNRYEQYF
TRBV9	NA	NA	TRBJ2-3	TGTGCCAGCACGGGGAAAATATTCACAGATACGCAGTATTTT	CASTGKIFTDTQYF
TRBV28	NA	TRBD2	TRBJ2-3	TGTGCCAGCACTACGGGGGGATCAGATACGCAGTATTTT	CASTTGGSDTQYF
TRBV9	NA	TRBD1	TRBJ1-2	TGTGCCAGCAGCGATGGGACAGGATCAGCTAACTATGGCTACACCTTC	CASSDGTGSANYGYTF
TRBV9	few	NA	TRBJ1-2	TGTGCCAGCAGCGTAGCTACGAAGGGTGGCTACACCTTC	CASSVATKGGYTF
TRBV9	NA	NA	TRBJ2-3	TGTGCCAGCAGCGCGGGATTTTCTTGGAGCACAGATACGCAGTATTTT	CASSAGFSWSTDTQYF
TRBV5-1	NA	TRBD1	TRBJ2-3	TGCGCCAGCAGCTTGGGACAGGGGGCAGATACGCAGTATTTT	CASSLGQGADTQYF
TRBV10-3	NA	TRBD1	TRBJ2-5	TGTGCCATCTCAGGGGGTTGGCAAGAGACCCAGTACTTC	CAISGGWQETQYF
TRBV29-1	NA	NA	TRBJ1-1	TGCAGCGGTAACAGGGACCTGAACACTGAAGCTTTCTTT	CSGNRDLNTEAFF
TRBV7-3	NA	NA	TRBJ2-3	TGTGCCAGCAGCTTAGGGACAGATACGCAGTATTTT	CASSLGTDTQYF
TRBV4-1	NA	TRBD2	TRBJ2-1	TGCGCCAGCAGCCAAGAGGGAGGGGTACTCTACAATGAGCAGTTCTTC	CASSQEGGVLYNEQFF
TRBV7-3	NA	NA	TRBJ2-3	TGTGCCAGCACCGGACAGTCTAGCACAGATACGCAGTATTTT	CASTGQSSTDTQYF
TRBV7-7	NA	NA	TRBJ1-1	TGTGCCAGCAGCCCCCCGGGGCCAATGAACACTGAAGCTTTCTTT	CASSPPGPMNTEAFF
TRBV4-3	NA	NA	TRBJ1-2	TGCGCCAGCAGCCAAGAACACATAAACTATGGCTACACCTTC	CASSQEHINYGYTF
TRBV6-6	few	TRBD1	TRBJ1-2	TGTGCCAGCAATCATAAGGAAAAAACAGGGGTTCGAGGCTACACCTTC	CASNHKEKTGVRGYTF
TRBV7-9	NA	NA	TRBJ2-1	TGTGCCAGCACGGGGATGGACAGCAGCTCCTACAATGAGCAGTTCTTC	CASTGMDSSSYNEQFF
TRBV18	NA	NA	TRBJ2-3	TGTGCCAGCTCCCAACTAGCATGGGTCACAGATACGCAGTATTTT	CASSQLAWVTDTQYF
TRBV7-9	once	NA	TRBJ2-3	TGTGCCAGCAGCTTTTATTGGGCGGTCGACAGTCAAGCCACAGATACGCAGTATTTT	CASSFYWAVDSQATDTQYF
TRBV2	NA	NA	TRBJ2-1	TGTGCCAGCAGCGCCGAACTCCAGGGAAAGCAGTTCTTC	CASSAELQGKQFF
TRBV5-1	NA	NA	TRBJ1-2	TGCGCCAGCAGCTTGGAGAGGGGGTATGGCTACACCTTC	CASSLERGYGYTF
TRBV28	NA	NA	TRBJ1-5	TGTGCCAGCAGTTTATCCCGGGGAACTCAGCCCCAGCATTTT	CASSLSRGTQPQHF
TRBV27	once	TRBD1	TRBJ1-1	TGTGCCAGCAGCCTATGGACAGGGGGCCGCACTGAAGCTTTCTTT	CASSLWTGGRTEAFF
TRBV7-4	few	NA	TRBJ2-7	TGTGCCAGCAGCTTAGCCCCCTACGAGCAGTACTTC	CASSLAPYEQYF
TRBV18	NA	NA	TRBJ2-3	TGTGCCAGCTCTAGCACAGATACGCAGTATTTT	CASSSTDTQYF
TRBV5-1	NA	TRBD1	TRBJ2-1	TGCGCCAGCAGCTTTAGGGCAGGGGGTCCTAATGAGCAGTTCTTC	CASSFRAGGPNEQFF
TRBV7-9	NA	NA	TRBJ2-7	TGTGCCAGCAGCTTAGGACAGCAGTACTTC	CASSLGQQYF
TRBV7-2	NA	TRBD1	TRBJ2-7	TGTGCCAGCAGCTTAGCCCCCCTGACAGGGAGATACGAGCAGTACTTC	CASSLAPLTGRYEQYF
TRBV12-5	NA	NA	TRBJ2-3	TGTGCTAGTGGTTTGATCCGTGACGGGCAGTTAGGGACAGATACGCAGTATTTT	CASGLIRDGQLGTDTQYF
TRBV7-2	NA	NA	TRBJ2-7	TGTGCCAGCAGCTTAGCGCCGGTACCCCCTTCCTACGAGCAGTACTTC	CASSLAPVPPSYEQYF
TRBV5-6	NA	NA	TRBJ1-2	TGTGCCAGCAGCTTACCCGGGGTTTACTATGGCTACACCTTC	CASSLPGVYYGYTF
TRBV28	NA	NA	TRBJ1-1	TGTGCCAGCGACTCCTCGGGCAGGGTGTACACTGAAGCTTTCTTT	CASDSSGRVYTEAFF
TRBV7-9	NA	NA	TRBJ1-1	TGTGCCAGCAGCTTAAAGTTACTAGCTGAAGCTTTCTTT	CASSLKLLAEAFF